A selection of T cell receptor beta chains follows, all from one sample in a study of cytomegalovirus exposure and HLA in healthy donors. Method: immunoSEQ multiplex PCR; TCRdb's copy keeps in-frame clones and lacks some. The sample shows about 210,000 clones, roughly 90% of them seen only once. Sequences were obtained from PBMCs. The source is a woman aged 30 to 39 in good health and CMV-seronegative. Each CDR3 is given with its conserved first and last residue. Each record gives: J gene, clone size, V gene, D gene, CDR3 protein, CDR3 DNA. A D gene is named only where the DNA matches it firmly. Clone size appears in some rows only: once, few, many, or a class for an expanded clone.

j_call: TRBJ1-3; clone_size: NA; v_call: TRBV10-3; d_call: NA; cdr3_aa: CAISESGGLTGNTIYF; cdr3_nt: TGTGCCATCAGTGAGTCCGGGGGACTAACTGGAAACACCATATATTTT
j_call: TRBJ1-5; clone_size: NA; v_call: TRBV2; d_call: NA; cdr3_aa: CASSETGPQHF; cdr3_nt: TGTGCCAGCAGTGAAACTGGGCCCCAGCATTTT
j_call: TRBJ1-1; clone_size: NA; v_call: TRBV29-1; d_call: NA; cdr3_aa: CSVGAALNTEAFF; cdr3_nt: TGCAGCGTTGGGGCAGCTCTTAACACTGAAGCTTTCTTT
j_call: TRBJ1-2; clone_size: NA; v_call: TRBV6-5; d_call: NA; cdr3_aa: CASSQGSGYTF; cdr3_nt: TGTGCCAGCAGTCAGGGGAGTGGCTACACCTTC
j_call: TRBJ2-7; clone_size: NA; v_call: TRBV4-1; d_call: TRBD2; cdr3_aa: CASSPLGEGTYEQYF; cdr3_nt: TGCGCCAGCAGCCCCTTGGGGGAGGGTACCTACGAGCAGTACTTC
j_call: TRBJ2-5; clone_size: NA; v_call: TRBV11-3; d_call: TRBD1; cdr3_aa: CASSKRTGGSGETQYF; cdr3_nt: TGTGCCAGCAGCAAAAGGACAGGGGGCTCTGGTGAGACCCAGTACTTC
j_call: TRBJ2-3; clone_size: NA; v_call: TRBV28; d_call: TRBD2; cdr3_aa: CASSPPAGGPSDTQYF; cdr3_nt: TGTGCCAGCAGTCCCCCAGCGGGGGGCCCATCGGATACGCAGTATTTT
j_call: TRBJ2-3; clone_size: once; v_call: TRBV5-1; d_call: NA; cdr3_aa: CASSLAVSTDTQYF; cdr3_nt: TGCGCCAGCAGCTTGGCTGTCAGCACAGATACGCAGTATTTT
j_call: TRBJ2-4; clone_size: NA; v_call: TRBV28; d_call: NA; cdr3_aa: CASSRTVLAKNIQYF; cdr3_nt: TGTGCCAGCAGTCGGACAGTTCTAGCCAAAAACATTCAGTACTTC
j_call: TRBJ2-7; clone_size: NA; v_call: TRBV5-6; d_call: TRBD2; cdr3_aa: CASSSYWGGDQYF; cdr3_nt: TGTGCCAGCAGCTCCTACTGGGGGGGGGATCAGTACTTC
j_call: TRBJ1-1; clone_size: NA; v_call: TRBV19; d_call: TRBD1; cdr3_aa: CASSDRDRANTEAFF; cdr3_nt: TGTGCCAGTAGTGACCGGGACAGAGCGAACACTGAAGCTTTCTTT
j_call: TRBJ1-2; clone_size: NA; v_call: TRBV20-1; d_call: NA; cdr3_aa: CSTDGDRSF; cdr3_nt: TGCAGTACTGACGGAGATCGCTCCTTC
j_call: TRBJ2-7; clone_size: NA; v_call: TRBV10-3; d_call: TRBD2; cdr3_aa: CATGGASGRINEQYF; cdr3_nt: TGTGCCACCGGGGGCGCTAGCGGGAGGATCAACGAGCAGTACTTC
j_call: TRBJ2-3; clone_size: NA; v_call: TRBV2; d_call: TRBD2; cdr3_aa: CASSEGPGRTQYF; cdr3_nt: TGTGCCAGCAGCGAGGGACCCGGGAGGACGCAGTATTTT
j_call: TRBJ1-3; clone_size: NA; v_call: TRBV27; d_call: TRBD1; cdr3_aa: CASRRTGTGVGNTIYF; cdr3_nt: TGTGCCAGCAGACGCACCGGGACAGGGGTGGGAAACACCATATATTTT
j_call: TRBJ2-2; clone_size: NA; v_call: TRBV4-1; d_call: NA; cdr3_aa: CASSQSADLVTGELFF; cdr3_nt: TGCGCCAGCAGCCAATCCGCGGACTTAGTAACCGGGGAGCTGTTTTTT
j_call: TRBJ1-5; clone_size: NA; v_call: TRBV7-8; d_call: TRBD1; cdr3_aa: CASSLVGWGTGGDQPQHF; cdr3_nt: TGTGCCAGCAGCTTAGTCGGGTGGGGGACAGGGGGAGATCAGCCCCAGCATTTT
j_call: TRBJ2-3; clone_size: NA; v_call: TRBV11-3; d_call: TRBD2; cdr3_aa: CASSLDVLAESSTDTQYF; cdr3_nt: TGTGCCAGCAGCTTAGATGTACTAGCGGAGAGTAGCACAGATACGCAGTATTTT
j_call: TRBJ2-5; clone_size: few; v_call: TRBV6-6; d_call: TRBD2; cdr3_aa: CASSISAGGRGETQYF; cdr3_nt: TGTGCCAGCAGCATTTCGGCAGGCGGGAGGGGAGAGACCCAGTACTTC
j_call: TRBJ2-2; clone_size: NA; v_call: TRBV13; d_call: NA; cdr3_aa: CASSPGTGELFF; cdr3_nt: TGTGCCAGCAGCCCGGGTACCGGGGAGCTGTTTTTT
j_call: TRBJ2-3; clone_size: NA; v_call: TRBV2; d_call: TRBD2; cdr3_aa: CASRKRVLAGSTDTQYF; cdr3_nt: TGTGCCAGCAGAAAAAGGGTGCTAGCGGGGAGCACAGATACGCAGTATTTT
j_call: TRBJ2-5; clone_size: NA; v_call: TRBV7-8; d_call: TRBD1; cdr3_aa: CASSPKSGTGPGAQYF; cdr3_nt: TGTGCCAGCAGCCCTAAATCCGGGACAGGGCCCGGGGCCCAGTACTTC
j_call: TRBJ2-3; clone_size: NA; v_call: TRBV6-1; d_call: NA; cdr3_aa: CASVFSGASTDTQYF; cdr3_nt: TGTGCCAGCGTTTTTAGCGGAGCTAGCACAGATACGCAGTATTTT
j_call: TRBJ1-3; clone_size: NA; v_call: TRBV9; d_call: NA; cdr3_aa: CASSVGLRVSSGNTIYF; cdr3_nt: TGTGCCAGCAGCGTAGGATTGAGAGTTTCCTCTGGAAACACCATATATTTT
j_call: TRBJ1-3; clone_size: NA; v_call: TRBV28; d_call: TRBD1; cdr3_aa: CASSLRGPGNTIYF; cdr3_nt: TGTGCCAGCAGTTTAAGGGGGCCTGGAAACACCATATATTTT
j_call: TRBJ2-2; clone_size: NA; v_call: TRBV19; d_call: TRBD2; cdr3_aa: CASRWSSGRATGELFF; cdr3_nt: TGTGCCAGTAGATGGAGTAGCGGGAGGGCCACCGGGGAGCTGTTTTTT
j_call: TRBJ2-6; clone_size: NA; v_call: TRBV7-8; d_call: TRBD1; cdr3_aa: CASSWDSPGANVLTF; cdr3_nt: TGTGCCAGCAGCTGGGACAGTCCTGGGGCCAACGTCCTGACTTTC
j_call: TRBJ1-1; clone_size: NA; v_call: TRBV6-6; d_call: NA; cdr3_aa: CASSPYTEAFF; cdr3_nt: TGTGCCAGCAGTCCATACACTGAAGCTTTCTTT
j_call: TRBJ2-5; clone_size: NA; v_call: TRBV27; d_call: TRBD2; cdr3_aa: CASRGLAGDPQETQYF; cdr3_nt: TGTGCCAGCAGGGGACTAGCGGGGGACCCACAAGAGACCCAGTACTTC
j_call: TRBJ2-1; clone_size: NA; v_call: TRBV15; d_call: TRBD2; cdr3_aa: CATSREGTSGRGNEQFF; cdr3_nt: TGTGCCACCAGCAGAGAGGGGACTAGCGGGAGGGGTAATGAGCAGTTCTTC
j_call: TRBJ1-6; clone_size: NA; v_call: TRBV5-1; d_call: TRBD1; cdr3_aa: CASADLGQENSPLHF; cdr3_nt: TGCGCCAGTGCGGACCTGGGACAGGAAAATTCACCCCTCCACTTT
j_call: TRBJ2-7; clone_size: NA; v_call: TRBV5-4; d_call: NA; cdr3_aa: CASSPGASYEQYF; cdr3_nt: TGTGCCAGCAGCCCTGGGGCTTCCTACGAGCAGTACTTC
j_call: TRBJ1-1; clone_size: NA; v_call: TRBV27; d_call: NA; cdr3_aa: CASSLSMRNTEAFF; cdr3_nt: TGTGCCAGCAGTTTATCGATGCGGAACACTGAAGCTTTCTTT
j_call: TRBJ2-2; clone_size: NA; v_call: TRBV4-1; d_call: TRBD2; cdr3_aa: CASSQVSGQGPTGELFF; cdr3_nt: TGCGCCAGCAGCCAAGTTAGCGGGCAGGGACCTACCGGGGAGCTGTTTTTT
j_call: TRBJ1-2; clone_size: NA; v_call: TRBV28; d_call: NA; cdr3_aa: CASSLTPRRGGTF; cdr3_nt: TGTGCCAGCAGTTTAACCCCACGGCGCGGGGGCACCTTC
j_call: TRBJ2-7; clone_size: NA; v_call: TRBV10-3; d_call: NA; cdr3_aa: CAISESGTARPYEQYF; cdr3_nt: TGTGCCATCAGTGAGTCTGGAACCGCCAGGCCCTACGAGCAGTACTTC
j_call: TRBJ2-6; clone_size: once; v_call: TRBV5-1; d_call: NA; cdr3_aa: CASSLEAASGANVLTF; cdr3_nt: TGCGCCAGCAGCTTGGAGGCGGCCTCTGGGGCCAACGTCCTGACTTTC
j_call: TRBJ2-7; clone_size: NA; v_call: TRBV6-5; d_call: TRBD2; cdr3_aa: CASSDTGRQQYF; cdr3_nt: TGTGCCAGCAGTGACACCGGGAGGCAGCAGTACTTC
j_call: TRBJ2-7; clone_size: NA; v_call: TRBV2; d_call: NA; cdr3_aa: CASSGLVYEQYF; cdr3_nt: TGTGCCAGCAGTGGGTTAGTTTACGAGCAGTACTTC
j_call: TRBJ1-6; clone_size: once; v_call: TRBV14; d_call: NA; cdr3_aa: CASSQGRENSPLHF; cdr3_nt: TGTGCCAGCAGCCAAGGGAGGGAAAATTCACCCCTCCACTTT
j_call: TRBJ2-3; clone_size: NA; v_call: TRBV7-2; d_call: TRBD2; cdr3_aa: CASSRTSGWADTQYF; cdr3_nt: TGTGCCAGCAGCCGGACTAGCGGGTGGGCGGATACGCAGTATTTT
j_call: TRBJ2-1; clone_size: NA; v_call: TRBV5-8; d_call: TRBD1; cdr3_aa: CASSLDRDTYNEQFF; cdr3_nt: TGTGCCAGCAGCCTTGACAGGGATACCTACAATGAGCAGTTCTTC
j_call: TRBJ2-5; clone_size: NA; v_call: TRBV11-3; d_call: NA; cdr3_aa: CASSREVADQETQYF; cdr3_nt: TGTGCCAGCAGCAGAGAGGTAGCCGACCAAGAGACCCAGTACTTC
j_call: TRBJ1-3; clone_size: NA; v_call: TRBV7-9; d_call: NA; cdr3_aa: CASSPQGGNTIYF; cdr3_nt: TGTGCCAGCAGCCCCCAGGGTGGAAACACCATATATTTT
j_call: TRBJ2-1; clone_size: NA; v_call: TRBV5-8; d_call: TRBD1; cdr3_aa: CASRARQGSYNEQFF; cdr3_nt: TGTGCCAGCAGAGCACGACAGGGCTCCTACAATGAGCAGTTCTTC
j_call: TRBJ1-2; clone_size: once; v_call: TRBV5-1; d_call: NA; cdr3_aa: CASRRTAPGGYTF; cdr3_nt: TGCGCCAGCAGGAGGACAGCCCCGGGTGGCTACACCTTC
j_call: TRBJ1-2; clone_size: NA; v_call: TRBV5-1; d_call: TRBD1; cdr3_aa: CASSEGAGAGYGYTF; cdr3_nt: TGCGCCAGCAGCGAGGGGGCAGGGGCGGGCTATGGCTACACCTTC
j_call: TRBJ2-4; clone_size: NA; v_call: TRBV7-2; d_call: NA; cdr3_aa: CASSPEGSDIQYF; cdr3_nt: TGTGCCAGCAGCCCTGAGGGATCAGACATTCAGTACTTC
j_call: TRBJ2-7; clone_size: once; v_call: TRBV5-1; d_call: NA; cdr3_aa: CASSLTAYEQYF; cdr3_nt: TGCGCCAGCAGCTTGACGGCCTACGAGCAGTACTTC
j_call: TRBJ2-7; clone_size: few; v_call: TRBV15; d_call: TRBD1; cdr3_aa: CATSTFVARQGREQYF; cdr3_nt: TGTGCCACCAGCACGTTTGTGGCGAGACAGGGCCGGGAGCAGTACTTC